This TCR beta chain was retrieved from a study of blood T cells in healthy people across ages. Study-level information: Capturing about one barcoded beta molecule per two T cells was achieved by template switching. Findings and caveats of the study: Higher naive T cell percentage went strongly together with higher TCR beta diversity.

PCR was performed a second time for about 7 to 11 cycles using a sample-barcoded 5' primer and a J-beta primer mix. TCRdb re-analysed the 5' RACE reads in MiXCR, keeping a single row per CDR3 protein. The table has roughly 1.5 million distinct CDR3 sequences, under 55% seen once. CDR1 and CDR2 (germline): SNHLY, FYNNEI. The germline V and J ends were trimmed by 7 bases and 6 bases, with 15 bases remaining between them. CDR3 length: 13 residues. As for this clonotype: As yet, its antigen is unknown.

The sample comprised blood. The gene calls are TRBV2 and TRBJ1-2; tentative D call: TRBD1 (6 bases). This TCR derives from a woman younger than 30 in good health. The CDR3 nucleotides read TGTGCCAGCACCTATTCGGGGGGCAATGGCTACACCTTC. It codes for CASTYSGGNGYTF.